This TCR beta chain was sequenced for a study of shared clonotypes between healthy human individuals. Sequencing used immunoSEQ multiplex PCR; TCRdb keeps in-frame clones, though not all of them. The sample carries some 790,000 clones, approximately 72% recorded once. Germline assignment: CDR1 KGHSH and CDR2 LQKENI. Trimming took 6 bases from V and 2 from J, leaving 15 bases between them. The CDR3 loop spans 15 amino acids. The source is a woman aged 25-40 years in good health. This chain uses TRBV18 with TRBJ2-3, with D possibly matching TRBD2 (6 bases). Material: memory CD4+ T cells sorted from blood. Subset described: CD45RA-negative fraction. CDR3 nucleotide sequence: TGTGCCAGCTCTCCTGCGGGGAAAGTCACAGATACGCAGTATTTT. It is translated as CASSPAGKVTDTQYF.